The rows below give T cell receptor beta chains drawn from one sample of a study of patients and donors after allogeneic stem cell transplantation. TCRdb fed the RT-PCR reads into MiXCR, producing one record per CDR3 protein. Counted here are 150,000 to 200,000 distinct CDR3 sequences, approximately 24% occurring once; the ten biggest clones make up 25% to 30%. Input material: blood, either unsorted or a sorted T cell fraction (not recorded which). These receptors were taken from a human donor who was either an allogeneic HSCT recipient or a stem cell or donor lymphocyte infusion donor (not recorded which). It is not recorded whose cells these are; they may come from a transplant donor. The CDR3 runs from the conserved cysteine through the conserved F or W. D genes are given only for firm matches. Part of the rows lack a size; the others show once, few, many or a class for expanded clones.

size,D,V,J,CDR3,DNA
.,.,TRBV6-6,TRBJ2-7,CASRNNGRVNEQYF,TGTGCCAGCAGAAACAACGGACGGGTAAACGAGCAGTACTTC
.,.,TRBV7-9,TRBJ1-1,CASSLSTEAFF,TGTGCCAGCAGCTTATCGACTGAAGCTTTCTTT
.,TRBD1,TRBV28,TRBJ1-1,CASSPVPGQGVNTEAFF,TGTGCCAGCAGCCCAGTCCCGGGACAGGGGGTGAACACTGAAGCTTTCTTT
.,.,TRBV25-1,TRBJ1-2,CASSDRTAGYTF,TGTGCCAGCAGTGATAGGACAGCGGGCTACACCTTC
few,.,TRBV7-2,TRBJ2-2,CASSLDGTLNTGELFF,TGTGCCAGCAGCTTAGACGGGACATTGAACACCGGGGAGCTGTTTTTT
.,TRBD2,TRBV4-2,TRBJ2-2,CASSQEWRGEGELFF,TGTGCCAGCAGCCAAGAATGGCGGGGGGAAGGGGAGCTGTTTTTT
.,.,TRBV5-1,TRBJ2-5,CASSLTGIMDWETQYF,TGCGCCAGCAGCTTGACAGGGATTATGGACTGGGAGACCCAGTACTTC
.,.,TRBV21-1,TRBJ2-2,CASSKGEGDPGELFF,TGTGCCAGCAGCAAAGGGGAGGGGGACCCCGGGGAGCTGTTTTTT
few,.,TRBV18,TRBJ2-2,CASSPPARLNTGELFF,TGTGCCAGCTCACCACCGGCCAGGTTAAACACCGGGGAGCTGTTTTTT
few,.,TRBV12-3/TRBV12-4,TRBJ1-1,CASSFSGETEAFF,TGTGCCAGCAGTTTTTCTGGAGAAACTGAAGCTTTCTTT
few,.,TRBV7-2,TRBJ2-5,CASSNDRQTQYF,TGTGCCAGCAGCAACGACAGACAGACCCAGTACTTC
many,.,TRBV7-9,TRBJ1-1,CASSLGLPNTEAFF,TGTGCCAGCAGCCTCGGACTCCCGAACACTGAAGCTTTCTTT
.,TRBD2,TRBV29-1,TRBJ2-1,CSVDLAGEDF,TGCAGCGTTGACCTAGCGGGAGAGGACTTC
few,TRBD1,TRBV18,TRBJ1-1,CASSLYPAGGTEAFF,TGTGCCAGCTCACTCTACCCGGCAGGGGGCACTGAAGCTTTCTTT
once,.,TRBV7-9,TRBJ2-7,CASSPDAGEQYF,TGTGCCAGCAGCCCTGACGCGGGGGAGCAGTACTTC
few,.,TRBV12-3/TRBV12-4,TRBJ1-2,CASSPPYTF,TGTGCCAGCAGTCCCCCATACACCTTC
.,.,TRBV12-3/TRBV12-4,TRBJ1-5,CASSSGGALSNQPQHF,TGTGCCAGCAGTTCGGGGGGCGCTTTGAGCAATCAGCCCCAGCATTTT
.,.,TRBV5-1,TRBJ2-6,CASLLAPGANVLTF,TGCGCCAGTTTGCTAGCACCTGGGGCCAACGTCCTGACTTTC
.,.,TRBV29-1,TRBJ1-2,CSVEDWGDGEYTF,TGCAGCGTTGAAGATTGGGGAGACGGAGAATACACCTTC
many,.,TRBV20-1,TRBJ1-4,CSASFRAGEKLFF,TGCAGTGCTAGTTTCAGGGCTGGCGAAAAACTGTTTTTT
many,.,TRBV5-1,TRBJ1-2,CASSLGSYGYTF,TGCGCCAGCAGCTTGGGGAGTTATGGCTACACCTTC
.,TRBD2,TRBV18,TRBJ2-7,CASSSMTSGLYEQYF,TGTGCCAGCTCATCAATGACTAGCGGTCTCTACGAGCAGTACTTC
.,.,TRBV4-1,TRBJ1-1,CASSQEGLNTEAFF,TGCGCCAGCAGCCAAGAGGGGCTGAACACTGAAGCTTTCTTT
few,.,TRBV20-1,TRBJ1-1,CSASSNTEAFF,TGCAGTGCTAGCTCGAACACTGAAGCTTTCTTT
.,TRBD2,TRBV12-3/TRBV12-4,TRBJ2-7,CASSPGLGGYEQYF,TGTGCCAGCAGTCCGGGACTAGGAGGCTACGAGCAGTACTTC
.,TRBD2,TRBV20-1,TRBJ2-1,CSANSGMALSSYIEQFF,TGCAGTGCCAATAGCGGGATGGCCCTCAGCTCCTACATTGAGCAGTTCTTC
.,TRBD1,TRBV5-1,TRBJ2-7,CASSLGWLRDSSYEQYF,TGCGCCAGCAGCTTGGGGTGGCTCAGGGACAGTTCCTACGAGCAGTACTTC
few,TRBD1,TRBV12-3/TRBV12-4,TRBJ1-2,CASSLGDRRSYGYTF,TGTGCCAGCAGTCTAGGGGACAGGAGAAGCTATGGCTACACCTTC
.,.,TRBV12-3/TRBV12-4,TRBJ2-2,CASSLTHGGELFF,TGTGCCAGCAGCCTGACTCACGGCGGGGAGCTGTTTTTT
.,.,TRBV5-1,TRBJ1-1,CASSSADLAGKAFF,TGCGCCAGCAGCTCGGCAGACCTAGCCGGGAAAGCTTTCTTT
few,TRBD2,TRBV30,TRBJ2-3,CAWNIAGGPTDTQYF,TGTGCCTGGAACATAGCGGGAGGGCCAACAGATACGCAGTATTTT